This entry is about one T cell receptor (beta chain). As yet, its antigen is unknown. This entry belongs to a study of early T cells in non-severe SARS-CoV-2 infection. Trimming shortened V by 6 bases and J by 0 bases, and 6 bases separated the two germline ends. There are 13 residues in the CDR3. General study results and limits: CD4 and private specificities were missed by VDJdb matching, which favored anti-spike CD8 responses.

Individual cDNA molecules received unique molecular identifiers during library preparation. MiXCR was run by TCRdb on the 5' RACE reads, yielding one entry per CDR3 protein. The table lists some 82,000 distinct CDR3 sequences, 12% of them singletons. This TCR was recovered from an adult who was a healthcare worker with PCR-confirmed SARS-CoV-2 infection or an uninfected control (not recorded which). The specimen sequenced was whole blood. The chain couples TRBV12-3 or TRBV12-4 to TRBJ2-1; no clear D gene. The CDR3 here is CASSRSSYNEQFF. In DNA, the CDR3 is TGTGCCAGCAGCCGGAGCTCCTACAATGAGCAGTTCTTC.